These T cell receptor beta chains were read from a single sample in a study of human T cells and chemical hapten exposure. TCRdb redid the calling of the RACE reads with MiXCR, one entry per CDR3 protein. The profile shows under 200,000 distinct CDR3 sequences, around 30% of them singletons. This specimen was whole blood, taken in connection with sensitization to the hapten diphenylcyclopropenone (DPC). These receptors came from a woman in her twenties or thirties with alopecia areata. Some clones in this sample may be carry-over from other donors' samples. CDR3s include the opening cysteine and the closing phenylalanine or tryptophan. A D gene is named only where the DNA matches it firmly. Clone size, where shown, is once, few, many, or a class for clones that have expanded.

D gene	V gene	J gene	clone size	CDR3 protein	CDR3 DNA
-	TRBV15	TRBJ2-7	-	CATSRTNRDEQYF	TGTGCCACCAGCAGAACCAACAGGGACGAGCAGTACTTC
-	TRBV29-1	TRBJ2-3	-	CSVDDARSTDTRYF	TGCAGCGTTGATGACGCAAGGAGCACAGATACGCGGTATTTT
-	TRBV10-2	TRBJ1-1	few	CASSEGMTGNTEAFF	TGCGCCAGCAGTGAGGGAATGACAGGGAACACTGAAGCTTTCTTT
-	TRBV6-2/TRBV6-3	TRBJ2-1	-	CASSSLRPGSSYNEQFF	TGTGCCAGCAGTTCTCTGCGACCCGGTAGCTCCTACAATGAGCAGTTCTTC
TRBD1	TRBV7-3	TRBJ2-5	-	CASSPRQGAGETQYF	TGTGCCAGCAGCCCACGACAGGGGGCGGGAGAGACCCAGTACTTC
-	TRBV5-6	TRBJ1-3	-	CASSLQDSGNTIYF	TGTGCCAGCAGCTTGCAGGACTCTGGAAACACCATATATTTT
TRBD2	TRBV6-6	TRBJ2-1	many	CASRIAGGPISSYNEQFF	TGTGCCAGCAGGATAGCGGGAGGGCCGATAAGCTCCTACAATGAGCAGTTCTTC
-	TRBV28	TRBJ2-6	few	CASSPGGHSGANVLTF	TGTGCCAGCAGTCCGGGTGGGCACTCTGGGGCCAACGTCCTGACTTTC
-	TRBV7-3	TRBJ2-2	-	CASSLKTGGAGELFF	TGTGCCAGCAGCTTAAAGACCGGGGGCGCCGGGGAGCTGTTTTTT
TRBD2	TRBV4-3	TRBJ2-3	few	CASSPGTSADTQYF	TGCGCCAGCAGCCCCGGGACTAGTGCAGATACGCAGTATTTT
-	TRBV12-3/TRBV12-4	TRBJ1-1	-	CATSNIANTEAFF	TGTGCCACGAGCAATATCGCGAACACTGAAGCTTTCTTT
-	TRBV7-6	TRBJ2-5	-	CASSPRGGGPETQYF	TGTGCCAGCAGCCCACGGGGAGGGGGGCCAGAGACCCAGTACTTC
-	TRBV28	TRBJ2-1	few	CASSLAGNSYNEQFF	TGTGCCAGCAGTTTAGCGGGAAACTCCTACAATGAGCAGTTCTTC
-	TRBV29-1	TRBJ1-2	-	CSVGDSPANYGYTF	TGCAGCGTTGGGGACTCCCCCGCTAACTATGGCTACACCTTC
TRBD1	TRBV6-5	TRBJ1-5	few	CASRSQGVNQPQHF	TGTGCCAGCAGATCACAGGGGGTCAATCAGCCCCAGCATTTT
TRBD1	TRBV12-3/TRBV12-4	TRBJ1-1	few	CASSLNTGGDAFF	TGTGCCAGCAGTTTGAACACAGGGGGCGACGCTTTCTTT
TRBD1	TRBV28	TRBJ2-7	many	CASSSTGGLVEQYF	TGTGCCAGCAGTTCCACAGGGGGATTGGTAGAGCAGTACTTC
-	TRBV7-2	TRBJ2-5	many	CASSGGETQYF	TGTGCCAGCAGCGGGGGGGAGACCCAGTACTTC
-	TRBV6-2/TRBV6-3	TRBJ1-1	-	CASTIGLHTEAFF	TGTGCCAGCACAATAGGGTTACACACTGAAGCTTTCTTT
-	TRBV28	TRBJ2-3	few	CASSSPGLAFLGQYF	TGTGCCAGCAGTTCCCCGGGACTGGCCTTTTTGGGGCAGTATTTT
TRBD1	TRBV28	TRBJ1-6	-	CASGQGANNSPLHF	TGTGCCAGCGGGCAGGGGGCGAATAATTCACCCCTCCACTTT
-	TRBV28	TRBJ1-2	few	CASSHGTAHVGYGYTF	TGTGCCAGCAGTCACGGGACCGCGCATGTGGGCTATGGCTACACCTTC
-	TRBV29-1	TRBJ1-2	few	CSVDPNFNYGYTF	TGCAGCGTTGACCCGAACTTTAACTATGGCTACACCTTC
TRBD2	TRBV28	TRBJ2-1	-	CASSPLRGRSSYNEQFF	TGTGCCAGCAGTCCCCTACGCGGGAGATCGTCCTACAATGAGCAGTTCTTC
TRBD2	TRBV6-5	TRBJ2-7	once	CASRPTSGPYEQYF	TGTGCCAGCAGACCGACTAGCGGGCCGTACGAGCAGTACTTC
-	TRBV28	TRBJ1-4	-	CASSFIGGTANEKLFF	TGTGCCAGCAGTTTTATAGGGGGTACGGCTAATGAAAAACTGTTTTTT
-	TRBV7-2	TRBJ1-6	few	CASSPGQQNSPLHF	TGTGCCAGCAGCCCTGGACAGCAGAATTCACCCCTCCACTTT
TRBD2	TRBV2	TRBJ2-4	many	CASRQTSGGSLAKNIQYF	TGTGCCAGCAGACAGACTAGCGGGGGCTCTCTAGCCAAAAACATTCAGTACTTC
-	TRBV6-5	TRBJ2-7	few	CASSYSGTPHEQYF	TGTGCCAGCAGTTACTCTGGGACACCCCACGAGCAGTACTTC
TRBD1	TRBV7-2	TRBJ2-7	-	CASSLVADRVYEQYF	TGTGCCAGCAGCTTAGTAGCGGACAGGGTCTACGAGCAGTACTTC
-	TRBV29-1	TRBJ1-5	-	CSVEFGGGNQPQHF	TGCAGCGTTGAGTTCGGGGGCGGCAATCAGCCCCAGCATTTT
-	TRBV5-1	TRBJ2-6	-	CASSQPTSLVANVLTF	TGCGCCAGCAGCCAGCCCACATCTCTGGTGGCCAACGTCCTGACTTTC
-	TRBV10-3	TRBJ2-5	once	CTISVQETQYF	TGTACCATCAGTGTCCAAGAGACCCAGTACTTC
-	TRBV11-2	TRBJ2-1	-	CASSFGGRNEQFF	TGTGCCAGCAGCTTCGGGGGCAGGAATGAGCAGTTCTTC
TRBD1	TRBV7-9	TRBJ1-2	-	CASSLEGAGYGYTF	TGTGCCAGCAGCTTAGAGGGGGCTGGATATGGCTACACCTTC
-	TRBV15	TRBJ2-5	many	CATSGAWRETQYF	TGTGCCACCAGCGGGGCTTGGAGAGAGACCCAGTACTTC
-	TRBV6-2/TRBV6-3	TRBJ2-2	-	CASSLPTGNTGELFF	TGTGCCAGCAGCCTACCAACAGGGAACACCGGGGAGCTGTTTTTT
TRBD2	TRBV12-3/TRBV12-4	TRBJ2-5	-	CASRESGAQETQYF	TGTGCCAGCAGGGAGAGCGGGGCCCAAGAGACCCAGTACTTC
-	TRBV5-6	TRBJ1-1	-	CASSLGQGTTEAFF	TGTGCCAGCAGCTTGGGGCAGGGGACCACTGAAGCTTTCTTT
TRBD1	TRBV28	TRBJ1-5	-	CASSSDRGPNQPQHF	TGTGCCAGCAGTTCGGACAGGGGGCCGAATCAGCCCCAGCATTTT
-	TRBV9	TRBJ2-7	few	CASSVEVASYEQYF	TGTGCCAGCAGCGTAGAGGTAGCCTCCTACGAGCAGTACTTC
-	TRBV29-1	TRBJ2-7	-	CSVEDRSRTVGSYEQYF	TGCAGCGTTGAAGATAGGAGCCGGACGGTTGGGTCCTACGAGCAGTACTTC
-	TRBV28	TRBJ2-1	few	CASSLAGHEQFF	TGTGCCAGCAGTTTAGCGGGTCATGAGCAGTTCTTC
-	TRBV21-1	TRBJ2-2	-	CASSIETSTGELFF	TGTGCCAGCAGCATAGAGACTAGTACCGGGGAGCTGTTTTTT
TRBD1	TRBV29-1	TRBJ2-5	-	CSVASTGTGMRETQYF	TGCAGCGTGGCATCAACCGGGACAGGGATGAGGGAGACCCAGTACTTC
-	TRBV7-9	TRBJ2-7	-	CASSLVPAGRTPYEQYF	TGTGCCAGCAGCTTAGTCCCGGCAGGCAGGACACCCTACGAGCAGTACTTC
-	TRBV3-1	TRBJ2-2	-	CASSQDGPGELFF	TGTGCCAGCAGCCAAGACGGTCCCGGGGAGCTGTTTTTT
TRBD1	TRBV10-3	TRBJ1-3	few	CAISESGTGNGNTIYF	TGTGCCATCAGTGAGTCGGGGACAGGGAACGGAAACACCATATATTTT
TRBD1	TRBV28	TRBJ2-6	few	CASSKGTAGANVLTF	TGTGCCAGCAGCAAAGGGACAGCTGGGGCCAACGTCCTGACTTTC